This entry describes one TCR beta chain. Its antigen is not identified. The germline gives CDR1 GTSNPN, CDR2 SVGIG (reference sequence). The CDR3 is 11 amino acids. These data belong to a study of monozygotic twins with inflammatory bowel disease. During cDNA synthesis, UMIs that each contained a 6-nucleotide sample barcode were added by means of template switching. For each CDR3 protein, TCRdb gives one entry from its re-call of the 5' RACE reads, without DNA. The sample shows approximately 400,000 distinct CDR3 sequences, and 2.4% sits with its ten largest clones. Study conclusions and caveats: Discordant twins had repertoire similarity that did not differ from that of concordant twins, possibly from limited power.

The genes are TRBV30 and TRBJ2-6; TCRdb returns TRBD1, unconfirmable since there is no DNA. The sequence was obtained from a human donor with ulcerative colitis or Crohn's disease, or a healthy co-twin of an affected twin (not recorded which). Sequenced sample: blood. The chain's CDR3 is CAGGVDNVLTF.